This TCR beta chain was obtained from a study of blood T cell repertoires in COVID-19. Study details: Sites across the United States, Italy and Spain contributed samples from acute and convalescent COVID-19. T cells, B-cell-depleted T cells, or PBMCs provided the cDNA or gDNA that served as material.

In the original processing: Reference gene primer amplification yielded estimated nucleated cell counts. Only in-frame clones appear in the TCRdb table, and some are missing; sequencing was by immunoSEQ multiplex PCR. V, J and clone size reflect that table, while D and trimming were determined from the DNA. The sample consists of some 200,000 clones, 86% of them appearing once. From germline, CDR1 is KGHSH and CDR2 LQKENI. CDR3 size: 18 residues. Unmatched junction bases numbered 11, after V lost 2 bases and J lost 1 base. The sample taken for sequencing was peripheral blood. The sequence was collected from a woman in her sixties or seventies with acute or convalescent COVID-19. The chain carries TRBV18 and TRBJ2-3; 8 nucleotides align to TRBD2. CDR3 coding DNA: TGTGCCAGCTCACCATCTGATTTGACGGGGGGGCGCACAGATACGCAGTATTTT. The encoded protein is CASSPSDLTGGRTDTQYF.